The rows below give T cell receptor beta chains drawn from one sample of a study of CD8+ T cells in alopecia areata. Some clones are missing from TCRdb's copy, which holds only in-frame ones; the method was immunoSEQ multiplex PCR. The sample carries 90,000 to 150,000 clones, roughly 50% recorded once. The sample was CD8+ T cells sorted from blood, taken at week 4, from a patient treated with tofacitinib. Receptor source: a human donor with alopecia areata. CDR3s include the opening cysteine and the closing phenylalanine or tryptophan. The D gene is left open where the match is weak. Some rows mark clone size as missing; the rest say once, few, many or name a class of expanded clone.

v_call	d_call	clone_size	j_call	cdr3_aa	cdr3_nt
TRBV7-8	NA	NA	TRBJ2-1	CASKFRDPGDEQFF	TGTGCCAGCAAATTCCGGGACCCAGGGGATGAGCAGTTCTTC
TRBV23-1	NA	NA	TRBJ1-2	CASRRIGRGYTF	TGCGCCAGCAGGCGAATCGGGAGGGGCTACACCTTC
TRBV11-2	TRBD1	NA	TRBJ1-2	CASSPDRGNYGYTF	TGTGCCAGCAGCCCCGACAGGGGGAACTATGGCTACACCTTC
TRBV30	NA	NA	TRBJ2-3	CAWSVPWAVHDTQYF	TGTGCCTGGAGCGTCCCTTGGGCGGTTCACGATACGCAGTATTTT
TRBV15	NA	NA	TRBJ1-5	CATSEMGGSNQPQHF	TGTGCCACCAGCGAAATGGGGGGCAGCAATCAGCCCCAGCATTTT
TRBV5-4	NA	once	TRBJ2-7	CASSLWGTYEQYF	TGTGCCAGCAGCTTGTGGGGAACCTACGAGCAGTACTTC
TRBV6-1	NA	once	TRBJ2-7	CASGAGLTYEQYF	TGTGCCAGTGGGGCGGGCCTGACCTACGAGCAGTACTTC
TRBV29-1	NA	NA	TRBJ2-5	CSVVGRGVGETQYF	TGCAGCGTTGTGGGCAGGGGTGTTGGAGAGACCCAGTACTTC
TRBV27	NA	few	TRBJ1-1	CASSPIMNTEAFF	TGTGCCAGCAGCCCGATTATGAACACTGAAGCTTTCTTT
TRBV15	NA	NA	TRBJ1-1	CATADRQNTEAFF	TGTGCCACCGCCGACCGGCAAAACACTGAAGCTTTCTTT
TRBV29-1	NA	NA	TRBJ1-2	CSVVDKAYGYTF	TGCAGCGTTGTGGACAAGGCCTATGGCTACACCTTC
TRBV5-6	NA	NA	TRBJ2-3	CASSFGSDTQYF	TGTGCCAGCAGCTTTGGTTCAGATACGCAGTATTTT
TRBV7-9	TRBD2	NA	TRBJ2-5	CASSLAAGARQETQYF	TGTGCCAGCAGCTTAGCGGCGGGAGCTCGACAAGAGACCCAGTACTTC
TRBV7-2	TRBD1	once	TRBJ1-1	CASSYGTGAEAFF	TGTGCCAGCAGCTATGGGACAGGGGCTGAAGCTTTCTTT
TRBV29-1	TRBD1	NA	TRBJ2-2	CSVERGQGNPGELFF	TGCAGCGTTGAAAGGGGACAGGGAAATCCCGGGGAGCTGTTTTTT
TRBV2	TRBD1	NA	TRBJ1-2	CASSGMTGVYGYTF	TGTGCCAGCAGTGGAATGACAGGGGTCTATGGCTACACCTTC
TRBV13	TRBD2	many	TRBJ2-1	CASSFGSGVYNEQFF	TGTGCCAGCAGTTTTGGTAGCGGGGTCTACAATGAGCAGTTCTTC
TRBV9	TRBD1	NA	TRBJ1-2	CASSPGTAITNYGYTF	TGTGCCAGCAGCCCTGGGACAGCGATTACTAACTATGGCTACACCTTC
TRBV29-1	TRBD1	NA	TRBJ2-1	CSVENPGQGGQFF	TGCAGCGTTGAAAACCCGGGACAGGGGGGTCAGTTCTTC
TRBV30	NA	NA	TRBJ2-5	CAWSVGVGNQETQYF	TGTGCCTGGAGTGTGGGAGTGGGGAATCAAGAGACCCAGTACTTC
TRBV7-9	TRBD1	NA	TRBJ2-5	CASRSGTGDQETQYF	TGTGCCAGCAGATCGGGGACAGGGGATCAAGAGACCCAGTACTTC
TRBV7-9	NA	few	TRBJ2-7	CASSLGQGLLYEQYF	TGTGCCAGCAGCTTAGGGCAGGGGCTTCTCTACGAGCAGTACTTC
TRBV27	NA	NA	TRBJ1-5	CASSSYSNQPQHF	TGTGCCAGCAGTTCTTATAGCAATCAGCCCCAGCATTTT
TRBV2	NA	NA	TRBJ2-1	CASMERYSYNEQFF	TGTGCCAGCATGGAGCGGTACTCCTACAATGAGCAGTTCTTC
TRBV2	NA	NA	TRBJ1-5	CASSDGLSNQPQHF	TGTGCCAGCAGTGACGGGCTATCGAATCAGCCCCAGCATTTT
TRBV29-1	TRBD1	NA	TRBJ2-1	CSGRQGSDNEQFF	TGCAGCGGTCGACAGGGCTCCGACAATGAGCAGTTCTTC
TRBV7-9	NA	NA	TRBJ1-2	CASSLAGDYGYTF	TGTGCCAGCAGCTTAGCGGGAGACTATGGCTACACCTTC
TRBV13	NA	few	TRBJ2-7	CASSERTVDEQYF	TGTGCCAGCAGCGAACGGACAGTTGACGAGCAGTACTTC
TRBV5-6	NA	NA	TRBJ2-3	CASSLLAVFTDTQYF	TGTGCCAGCAGCTTGTTGGCGGTCTTCACAGATACGCAGTATTTT
TRBV7-9	TRBD2	few	TRBJ2-5	CASSSQIDSGGDQETQYF	TGTGCCAGCAGCTCCCAAATTGACAGCGGGGGTGACCAAGAGACCCAGTACTTC